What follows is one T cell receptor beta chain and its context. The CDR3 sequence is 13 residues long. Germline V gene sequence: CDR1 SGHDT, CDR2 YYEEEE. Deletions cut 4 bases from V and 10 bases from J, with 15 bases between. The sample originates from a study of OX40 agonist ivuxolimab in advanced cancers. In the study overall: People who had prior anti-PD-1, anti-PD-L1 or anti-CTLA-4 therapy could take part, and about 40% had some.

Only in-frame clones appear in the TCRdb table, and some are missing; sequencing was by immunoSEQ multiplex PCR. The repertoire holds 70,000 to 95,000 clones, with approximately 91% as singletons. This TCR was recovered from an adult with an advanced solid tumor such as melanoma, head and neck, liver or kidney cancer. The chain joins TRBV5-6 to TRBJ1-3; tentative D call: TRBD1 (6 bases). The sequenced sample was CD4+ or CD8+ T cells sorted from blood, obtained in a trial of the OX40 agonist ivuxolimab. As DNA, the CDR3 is TGTGCCAGCAGCGATACAGGGTTCAGGACCATATATTTT. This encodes CASSDTGFRTIYF.